What follows are 6 T cell receptor beta chains derived from one specimen sequenced in a study of blood T cell repertoires in COVID-19. Sequenced by immunoSEQ multiplex PCR; TCRdb stores in-frame clones only, minus some. Here the sample spans fewer than 130,000 clones, around nine tenths being singletons. Sequencing used peripheral blood. The receptors derive from a woman between 50 and 59 years old with acute or convalescent COVID-19.

The chain is built from TRBV5-6 and TRBJ1-3; a possible D gene is TRBD1 (6 bases). Trimming pared 0 bases from V and 2 bases from J, leaving 6 bases between. Germline V gene sequence: CDR1 SGHDT, CDR2 YYEEEE. CDR3 length: 14 residues. The CDR3 nucleotides are TGTGCCAGCAGCTTGGACAGGGCTGGAAACACCATATATTTT. Translation: CASSLDRAGNTIYF.

This chain uses TRBV28 with TRBJ2-7; 7 bases match TRBD1. Losses at the gene ends were 5 bases for V and 0 bases for J; bases not matched to a gene: 7. The CDR3 sequence is 15 residues long. The germline gives CDR1 MDHEN, CDR2 SYDVKM. The CDR3 bases are TGTGCCAGCAGTCCGCCGACAGGGACCTCCTACGAGCAGTACTTC. Its protein product is CASSPPTGTSYEQYF.

The V gene is TRBV5-1, the J gene TRBJ2-7, with TRBD2 matching over 8 bases. Looked up from germline, CDR1 is SGHRS and CDR2 is YFSETQ. Trimming took 2 bases from V and 5 from J; bases not matched to a gene: 9. The CDR3 is 15 residues long. Here the CDR3 reads CASSFQRPGGDEQYF. The CDR3 DNA follows: TGCGCCAGCAGCTTCCAACGCCCGGGAGGGGACGAGCAGTACTTC.

V is TRBV29-1 and J is TRBJ2-7; maybe TRBD1 (8 bases). This CDR3 contains 14 residues. V dropped 6 bases and J dropped 2 bases, with 17 bases sitting between them. In germline, CDR1 is SQVTM, CDR2 ANQGSEA. DNA for the CDR3: TGCAGCGTGGAGACAGGGGAGGGGACCTACGAGCAGTACTTC. Translation: CSVETGEGTYEQYF.

The chain is built from TRBV27 and TRBJ2-1; 8 bases map to TRBD1. CDR1 and CDR2 from the germline V gene are MNHEY and SMNVEV (reference sequence). V gave up 4 bases and J gave up 7 bases; unmatched junction bases: 6. The CDR3 covers 14 residues. CDR3 nucleotides: TGTGCCAGCAGTTCCGGACAGGGTGGTAATGAGCAGTTCTTC. Its translation is CASSSGQGGNEQFF.

This clone showed up just once. V and J are TRBV24-1 and TRBJ1-5; no definite D call. Per the germline V gene, CDR1 is KGHDR and CDR2 is SFDVKD. The V end was cut by 4 bases, the J end by 5 bases, with 8 bases between. The CDR3 is 13 residues long. CDR3 region: CATSDRSYQPQHF. In nucleotides, the CDR3 is TGTGCCACCAGTGACAGGTCCTATCAGCCCCAGCATTTT.